This section outlines one T cell receptor (beta chain) sequence together with its context. Its antigen is undetermined. Only in-frame clones appear in the TCRdb table, and some are missing; sequencing was by immunoSEQ multiplex PCR. Found here are over 55,000 clones, about nine tenths of them singletons; the top ten hold 2.2%. The data derive from a study of OX40 agonist ivuxolimab in advanced cancers. CDR3 length: 11 residues. The germline V and J ends were trimmed by 7 bases and 11 bases, with 14 bases remaining between them. Study-wide results and caveats: The study observed clonal expansion of CD4+ and CD8+ blood T cells by week 6 at 0.1 to 3.0 mg/kg. There were, on average, more expanded clones in CD8+ T cells than in CD4+.

V gene TRBV23-1 combines with J gene TRBJ1-1, with unresolved D. TRBV23-1 is given ORF status, its function remaining uncertain. Sequencing used CD4+ or CD8+ T cells sorted from blood, obtained in a trial of the OX40 agonist ivuxolimab. This sequence was found in an adult with an advanced solid tumor such as melanoma, head and neck, liver or kidney cancer. This chain's CDR3 is CASTSQKKAFF. In DNA form, the CDR3 reads TGCGCCAGCACCTCCCAGAAGAAGGCTTTCTTT.